A single sample is the source of the 7 T cell receptor beta chains below, sequenced in a study of monozygotic twins with inflammatory bowel disease. TCRdb reprocessed the 5' RACE reads and keeps a single row for each CDR3 protein, giving no DNA. The table counts approximately 210,000 distinct CDR3 sequences; roughly 8% lies in the top ten. Sequences were obtained from blood. All receptors come from a human donor with ulcerative colitis or Crohn's disease, or a healthy co-twin of an affected twin (not recorded which).

The CDR3 spells CASSQDLAASPLHF. The chain is built from TRBV4-2 and TRBJ1-6. The CDR3 spans 14 residues. Per the germline V gene, CDR1 is LGHNA and CDR2 is YNFKEQ.

The chain recombines TRBV24-1 with TRBJ2-1; without DNA, the TCRdb call of TRBD2 cannot be checked. CDR1 and CDR2 from the germline V gene are KGHDR and SFDVKD. CDR3 size: 16 residues. CDR3 protein: CATSDAASGGQNEQFF.

CDR3 region: CASSWMTGAHYEQYF. The chain links TRBV5-1 to TRBJ2-7; checking the TCRdb D call of TRBD1 is not possible without DNA. The germline V gene has CDR1 SGHRS and CDR2 YFSETQ. The CDR3 has 15 residues.

The rearrangement joins TRBV20-1 to TRBJ2-7; the TRBD1 assignment by TCRdb is unverifiable without DNA. The CDR3 consists of 15 residues. Germline V lookup: CDR1 DFQATT, CDR2 SNEGSKA (reference sequence). CDR3 in amino acids: CSGEVFWGGVREQYF.

The V gene is TRBV6-5, the J gene TRBJ1-5; there is no DNA to check the TCRdb D call of TRBD1. The germline gives CDR1 MNHEY, CDR2 SVGAGI. The CDR3 length is 15 residues. CDR3 sequence reads: CASNSPTTEGEPQHF.

This chain connects TRBV10-3 to TRBJ2-7. The CDR3 runs 12 residues. Germline V gene sequence: CDR1 ENHRY, CDR2 SYGVKD. Here the CDR3 reads CAISERFYEQYF.

The gene calls are TRBV29-1 and TRBJ1-1. From germline, CDR1 is SQVTM and CDR2 ANQGSEA. The CDR3 length is 11 residues. The CDR3 here is CSVSDRAEAFF. The variable domain in full, completed from reference TRBV29-1 and TRBJ1-1, reads SAVISQKPSRDICQRGTSLTIQCQVDSQVTMMFWYRQQPGQSLTLIATANQGSEATYESGFVIDKFPISRPNLTFSTLTVSNMSPEDSSIYLCSVSDRAEAFFGQGTRLTVV.